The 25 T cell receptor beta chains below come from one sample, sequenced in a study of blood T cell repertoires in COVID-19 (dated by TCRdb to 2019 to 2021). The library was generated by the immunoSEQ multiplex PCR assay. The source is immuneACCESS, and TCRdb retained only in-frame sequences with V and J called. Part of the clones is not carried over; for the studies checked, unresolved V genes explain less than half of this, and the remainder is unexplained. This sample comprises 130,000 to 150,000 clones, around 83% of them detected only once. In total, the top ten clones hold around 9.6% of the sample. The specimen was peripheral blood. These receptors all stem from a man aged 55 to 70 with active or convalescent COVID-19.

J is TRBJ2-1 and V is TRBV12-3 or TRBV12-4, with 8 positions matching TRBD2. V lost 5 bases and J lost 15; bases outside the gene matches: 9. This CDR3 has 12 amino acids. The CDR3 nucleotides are TGTGCCAGCAGTGTGGGACTAGTGGTTCCGTTCTTC. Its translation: CASSVGLVVPFF.

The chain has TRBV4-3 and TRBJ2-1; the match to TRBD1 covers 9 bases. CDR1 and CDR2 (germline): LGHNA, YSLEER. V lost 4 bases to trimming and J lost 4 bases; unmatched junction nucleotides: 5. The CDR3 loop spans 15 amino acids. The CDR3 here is CASSPGQGLYNEQFF. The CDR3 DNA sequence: TGCGCCAGCAGCCCGGGACAGGGACTGTACAATGAGCAGTTCTTC.

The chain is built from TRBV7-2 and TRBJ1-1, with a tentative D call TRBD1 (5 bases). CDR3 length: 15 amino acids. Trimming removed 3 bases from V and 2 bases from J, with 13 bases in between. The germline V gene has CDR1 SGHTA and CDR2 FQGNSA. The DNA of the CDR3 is TGTGCCAGCAGCTTGGGGTGGGGACTTAACACTGAAGCTTTCTTT. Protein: CASSLGWGLNTEAFF.

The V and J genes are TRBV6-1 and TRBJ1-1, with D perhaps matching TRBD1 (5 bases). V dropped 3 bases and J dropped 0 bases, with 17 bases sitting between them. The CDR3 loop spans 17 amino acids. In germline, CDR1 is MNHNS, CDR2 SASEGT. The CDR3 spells CASSDPFAGKVNTEAFF. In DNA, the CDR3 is TGTGCCAGCAGTGACCCGTTCGCAGGGAAGGTGAACACTGAAGCTTTCTTT.

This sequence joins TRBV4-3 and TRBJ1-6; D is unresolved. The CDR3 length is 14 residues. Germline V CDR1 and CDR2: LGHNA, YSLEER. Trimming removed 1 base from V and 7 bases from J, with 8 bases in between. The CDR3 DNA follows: TGCGCCAGCAGCCAAGCACTAGGGAATTCACCCCTCCACTTT. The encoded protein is CASSQALGNSPLHF.

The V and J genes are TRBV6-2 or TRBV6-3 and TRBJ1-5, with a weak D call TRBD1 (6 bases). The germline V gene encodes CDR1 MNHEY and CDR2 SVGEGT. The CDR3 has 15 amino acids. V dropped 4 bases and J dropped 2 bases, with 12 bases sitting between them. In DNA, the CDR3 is TGTGCCAGCAGTTCCCGCAGGGGTGGCAATCAGCCCCAGCATTTT. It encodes CASSSRRGGNQPQHF.

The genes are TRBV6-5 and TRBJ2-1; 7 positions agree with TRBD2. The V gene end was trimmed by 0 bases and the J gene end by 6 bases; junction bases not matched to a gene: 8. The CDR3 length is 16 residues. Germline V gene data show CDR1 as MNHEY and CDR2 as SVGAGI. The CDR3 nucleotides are TGTGCCAGCAGTTACTCGACACGCGGGAGAAGCAATGAGCAGTTCTTC. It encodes CASSYSTRGRSNEQFF.

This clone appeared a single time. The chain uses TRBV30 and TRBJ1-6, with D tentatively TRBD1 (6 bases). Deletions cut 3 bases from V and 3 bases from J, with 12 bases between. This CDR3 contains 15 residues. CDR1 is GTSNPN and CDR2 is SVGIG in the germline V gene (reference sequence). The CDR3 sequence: CAWRGSRGYNSPLHF. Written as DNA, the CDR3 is TGTGCCTGGAGAGGATCCAGGGGCTATAATTCACCCCTCCACTTT.

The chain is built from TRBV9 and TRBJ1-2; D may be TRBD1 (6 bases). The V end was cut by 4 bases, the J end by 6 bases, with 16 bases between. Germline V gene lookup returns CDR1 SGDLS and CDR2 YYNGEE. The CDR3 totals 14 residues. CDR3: CASSSSGRGDGYTF. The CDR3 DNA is TGTGCCAGCAGCTCAAGTGGCAGGGGCGATGGCTACACCTTC.

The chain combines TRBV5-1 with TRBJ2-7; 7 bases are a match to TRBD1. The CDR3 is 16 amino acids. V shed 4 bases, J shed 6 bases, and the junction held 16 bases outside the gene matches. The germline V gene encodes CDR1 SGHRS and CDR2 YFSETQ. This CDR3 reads CASSPTRTGPSGEQYF. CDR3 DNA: TGCGCCAGCAGCCCTACAAGGACAGGACCCTCCGGCGAGCAGTACTTC.

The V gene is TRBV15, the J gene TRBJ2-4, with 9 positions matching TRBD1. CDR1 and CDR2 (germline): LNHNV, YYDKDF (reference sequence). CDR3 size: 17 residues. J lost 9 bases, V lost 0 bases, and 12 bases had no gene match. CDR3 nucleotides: TGTGCCACCAGCAGAGATTGGCGGACAGGGGAAGGGGGCATTCAGTACTTC. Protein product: CATSRDWRTGEGGIQYF. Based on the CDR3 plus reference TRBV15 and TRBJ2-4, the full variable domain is DAMVIQNPRYQVTQFGKPVTLSCSQTLNHNVMYWYQQKSSQAPKLLFHYYDKDFNNEADTPDNFQSRRPNTSFCFLDIRSPGLGDTAMYLCATSRDWRTGEGGIQYFGAGTRLSVL.

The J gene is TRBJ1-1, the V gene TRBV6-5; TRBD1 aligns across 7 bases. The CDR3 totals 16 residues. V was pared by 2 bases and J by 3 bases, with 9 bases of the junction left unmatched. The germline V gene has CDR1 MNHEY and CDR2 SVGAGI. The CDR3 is CASSYPKKGAYTEAFF. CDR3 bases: TGTGCCAGCAGTTACCCTAAGAAGGGGGCTTACACTGAAGCTTTCTTT.

The CDR3 coding sequence is TGTGCCAGCAGCCAACTAGGGAGCTCCTATAATTCACCCCTCCACTTT. It is translated as CASSQLGSSYNSPLHF. V gene TRBV14 combines with J gene TRBJ1-6, with D hard to call. This CDR3 is 16 amino acids long. Germline V gene data show CDR1 as SGHDN and CDR2 as FVKESK. Trimming pared 2 bases from V and 0 bases from J, leaving 8 bases between.

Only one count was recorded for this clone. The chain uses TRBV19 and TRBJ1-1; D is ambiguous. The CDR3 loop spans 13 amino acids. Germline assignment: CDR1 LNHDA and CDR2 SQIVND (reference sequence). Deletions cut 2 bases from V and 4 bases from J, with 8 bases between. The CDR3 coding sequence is TGTGCCAGTAGTATACTGAGGCCCACTGAAGCTTTCTTT. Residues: CASSILRPTEAFF.

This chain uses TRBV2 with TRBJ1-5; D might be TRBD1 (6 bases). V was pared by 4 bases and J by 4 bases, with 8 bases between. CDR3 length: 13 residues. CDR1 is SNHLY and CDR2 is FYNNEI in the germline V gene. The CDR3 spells CASSGTENQPQHF. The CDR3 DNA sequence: TGTGCCAGCAGTGGGACAGAGAATCAGCCCCAGCATTTT.

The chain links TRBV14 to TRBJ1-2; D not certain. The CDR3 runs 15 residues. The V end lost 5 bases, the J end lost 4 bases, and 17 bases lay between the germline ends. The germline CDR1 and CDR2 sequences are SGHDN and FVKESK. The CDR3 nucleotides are TGTGCCAGCAGCTCTCGGTTCGGTGGGAGCTATGGCTACACCTTC. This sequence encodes CASSSRFGGSYGYTF.

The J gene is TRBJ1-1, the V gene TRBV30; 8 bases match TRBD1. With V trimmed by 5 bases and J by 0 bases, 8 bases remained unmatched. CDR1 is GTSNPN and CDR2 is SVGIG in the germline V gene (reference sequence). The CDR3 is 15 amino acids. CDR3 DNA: TGTGCCTGGGGAGGACAGGGAAAAATGAACACTGAAGCTTTCTTT. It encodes CAWGGQGKMNTEAFF.

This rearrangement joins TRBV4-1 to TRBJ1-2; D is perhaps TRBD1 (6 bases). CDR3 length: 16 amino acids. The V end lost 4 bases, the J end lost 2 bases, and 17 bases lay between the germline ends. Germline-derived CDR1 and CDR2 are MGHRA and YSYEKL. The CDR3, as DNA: TGCGCCAGCAGCCGGGGACAAGGAAGGCCAAACTATGGCTACACCTTC. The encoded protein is CASSRGQGRPNYGYTF.

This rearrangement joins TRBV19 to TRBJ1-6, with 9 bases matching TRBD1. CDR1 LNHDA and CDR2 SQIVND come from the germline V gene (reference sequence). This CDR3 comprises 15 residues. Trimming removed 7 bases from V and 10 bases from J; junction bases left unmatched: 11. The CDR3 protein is CASTRDRVFGSPLHF. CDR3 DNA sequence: TGTGCCAGTACCCGGGACAGGGTGTTTGGCTCACCCCTCCACTTT.

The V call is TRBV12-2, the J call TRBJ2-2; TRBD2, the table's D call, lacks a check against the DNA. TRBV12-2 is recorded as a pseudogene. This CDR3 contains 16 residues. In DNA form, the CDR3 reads TGTGCAAGTCGCTTAGTTGATAGAAGAGTCCCCGGGGAGCTGTTTTTT. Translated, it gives CASRLVDRRVPGELFF.

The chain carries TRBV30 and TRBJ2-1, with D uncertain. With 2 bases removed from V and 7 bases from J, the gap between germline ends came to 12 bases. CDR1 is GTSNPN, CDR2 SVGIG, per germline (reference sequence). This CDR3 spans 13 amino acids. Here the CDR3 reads CAWSQVLSNEQFF. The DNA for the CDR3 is TGTGCCTGGAGTCAGGTTTTGTCGAATGAGCAGTTCTTC.

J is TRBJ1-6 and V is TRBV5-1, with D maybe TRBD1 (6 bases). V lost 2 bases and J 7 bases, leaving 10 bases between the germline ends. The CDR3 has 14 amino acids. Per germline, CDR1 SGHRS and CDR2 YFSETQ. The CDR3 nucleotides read TGCGCCAGCAGCTTTGGACAGATGAATTCACCCCTCCACTTT. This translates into CASSFGQMNSPLHF.

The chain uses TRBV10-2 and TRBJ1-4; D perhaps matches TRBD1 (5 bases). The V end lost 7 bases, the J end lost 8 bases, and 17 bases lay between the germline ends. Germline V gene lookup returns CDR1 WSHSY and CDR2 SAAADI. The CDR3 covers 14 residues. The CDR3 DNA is TGCGCCAGCAAACCCGCGGGGGGAGACGAAAAACTGTTTTTT. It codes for CASKPAGGDEKLFF.

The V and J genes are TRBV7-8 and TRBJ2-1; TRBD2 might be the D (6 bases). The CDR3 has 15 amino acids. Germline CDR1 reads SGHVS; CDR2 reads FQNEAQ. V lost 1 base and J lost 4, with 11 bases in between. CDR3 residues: CASSLVGGGYNEQFF. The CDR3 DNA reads TGTGCCAGCAGCTTAGTGGGTGGGGGGTACAATGAGCAGTTCTTC.

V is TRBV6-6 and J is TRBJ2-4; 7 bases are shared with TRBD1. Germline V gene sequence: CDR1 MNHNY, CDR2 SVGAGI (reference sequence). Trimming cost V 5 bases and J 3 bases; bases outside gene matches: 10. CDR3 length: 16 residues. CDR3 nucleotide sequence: TGTGCCAGCAGTCAACAGACAGGGATATACAAAAACATTCAGTACTTC. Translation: CASSQQTGIYKNIQYF.